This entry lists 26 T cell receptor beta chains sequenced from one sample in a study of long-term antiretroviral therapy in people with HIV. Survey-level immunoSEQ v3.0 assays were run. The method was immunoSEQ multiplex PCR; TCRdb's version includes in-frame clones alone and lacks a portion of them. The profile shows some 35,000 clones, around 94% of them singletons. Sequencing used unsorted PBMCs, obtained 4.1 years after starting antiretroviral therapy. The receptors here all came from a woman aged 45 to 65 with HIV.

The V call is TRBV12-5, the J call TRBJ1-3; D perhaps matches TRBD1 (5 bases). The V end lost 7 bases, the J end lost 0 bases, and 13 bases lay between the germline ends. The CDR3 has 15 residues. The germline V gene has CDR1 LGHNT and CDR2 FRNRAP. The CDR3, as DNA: TGTGCTAGTGCCAGGGACGGTAACTCTGGAAACACCATATATTTT. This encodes CASARDGNSGNTIYF.

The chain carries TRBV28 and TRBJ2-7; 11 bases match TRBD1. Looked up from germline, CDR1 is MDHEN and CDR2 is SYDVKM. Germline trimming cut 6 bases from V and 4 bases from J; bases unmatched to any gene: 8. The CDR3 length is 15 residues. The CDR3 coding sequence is TGTGCCAGCAGGGACCCGGGACAGGGGGTTTACGAGCAGTACTTC. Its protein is CASRDPGQGVYEQYF.

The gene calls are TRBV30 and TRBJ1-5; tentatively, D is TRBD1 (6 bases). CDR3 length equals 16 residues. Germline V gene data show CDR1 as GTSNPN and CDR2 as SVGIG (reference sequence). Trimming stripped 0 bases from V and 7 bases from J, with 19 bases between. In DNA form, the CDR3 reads TGTGCCTGGAGTGTCGGGGGAGGGGGGGCTGGCCAGCCCCAGCATTTT. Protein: CAWSVGGGGAGQPQHF.

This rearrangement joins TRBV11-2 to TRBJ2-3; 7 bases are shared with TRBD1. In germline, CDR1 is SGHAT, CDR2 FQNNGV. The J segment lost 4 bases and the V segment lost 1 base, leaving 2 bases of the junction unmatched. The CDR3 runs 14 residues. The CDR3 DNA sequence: TGTGCCAGCAGCTTAGTTAGGGGGCCAGATACGCAGTATTTT. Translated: CASSLVRGPDTQYF.

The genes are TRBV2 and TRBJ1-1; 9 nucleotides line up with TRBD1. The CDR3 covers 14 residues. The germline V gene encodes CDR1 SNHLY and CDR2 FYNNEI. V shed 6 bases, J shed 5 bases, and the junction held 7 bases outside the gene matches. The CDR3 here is CASSVQGARTEAFF. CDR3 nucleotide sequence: TGTGCCAGCAGCGTACAGGGGGCGCGGACTGAAGCTTTCTTT.

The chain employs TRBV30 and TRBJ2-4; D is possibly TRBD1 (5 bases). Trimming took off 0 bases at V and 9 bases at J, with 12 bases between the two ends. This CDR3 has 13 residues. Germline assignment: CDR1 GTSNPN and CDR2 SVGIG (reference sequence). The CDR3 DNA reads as TGTGCCTGGAGTGTAGGGGTTTCGGGCATTCAGTACTTC. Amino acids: CAWSVGVSGIQYF.

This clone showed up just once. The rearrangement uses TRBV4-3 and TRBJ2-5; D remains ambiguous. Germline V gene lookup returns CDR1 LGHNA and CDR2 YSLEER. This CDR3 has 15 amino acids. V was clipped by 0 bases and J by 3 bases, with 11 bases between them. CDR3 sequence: CASSQDQGWEETQYF. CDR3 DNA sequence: TGCGCCAGCAGCCAAGATCAAGGGTGGGAAGAGACCCAGTACTTC.

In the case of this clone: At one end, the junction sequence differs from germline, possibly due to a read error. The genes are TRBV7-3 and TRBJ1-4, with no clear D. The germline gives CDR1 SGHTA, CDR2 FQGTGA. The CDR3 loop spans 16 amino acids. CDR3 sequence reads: CASSITGPRRNEKLFF. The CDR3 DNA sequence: TGTGCCAGCAGCATAACCGGACCGCGACGTAATGAAAAACTGTTTTTT.

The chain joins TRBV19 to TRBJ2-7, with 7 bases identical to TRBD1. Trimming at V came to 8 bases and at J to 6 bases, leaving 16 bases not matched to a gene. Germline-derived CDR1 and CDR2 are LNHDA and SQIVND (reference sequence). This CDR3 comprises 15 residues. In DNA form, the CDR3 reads TGTGCCAGTGCAGGGGGTAATGGTCCGCTCTCCGAGCAGTACTTC. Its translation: CASAGGNGPLSEQYF.

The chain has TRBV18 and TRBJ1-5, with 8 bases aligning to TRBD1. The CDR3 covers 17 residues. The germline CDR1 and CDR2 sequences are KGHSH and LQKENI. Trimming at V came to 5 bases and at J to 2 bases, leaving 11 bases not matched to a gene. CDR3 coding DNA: TGTGCCAGCTCAGCCTCGCGACAGGGGAATGGCAATCAGCCCCAGCATTTT. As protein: CASSASRQGNGNQPQHF.

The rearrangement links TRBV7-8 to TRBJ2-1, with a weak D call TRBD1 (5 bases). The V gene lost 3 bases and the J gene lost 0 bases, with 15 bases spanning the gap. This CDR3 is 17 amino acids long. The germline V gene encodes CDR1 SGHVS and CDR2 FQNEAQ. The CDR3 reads CASSFPWAGISYNEQFF. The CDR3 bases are TGTGCCAGCAGCTTTCCTTGGGCAGGGATCTCCTACAATGAGCAGTTCTTC.

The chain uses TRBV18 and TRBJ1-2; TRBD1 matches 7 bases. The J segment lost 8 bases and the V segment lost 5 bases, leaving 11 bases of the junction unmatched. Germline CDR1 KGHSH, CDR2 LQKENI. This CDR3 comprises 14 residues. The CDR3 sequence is CASSFNTGDLGYTF. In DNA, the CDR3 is TGTGCCAGCTCATTTAATACAGGGGATCTCGGCTACACCTTC.

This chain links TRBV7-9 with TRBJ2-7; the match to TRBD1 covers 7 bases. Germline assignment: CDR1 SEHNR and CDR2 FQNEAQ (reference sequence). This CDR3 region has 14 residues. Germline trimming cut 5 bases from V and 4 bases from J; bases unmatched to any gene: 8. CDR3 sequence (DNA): TGTGCCAGCAGCCCCGACAGGGTCTGGTACGAGCAGTACTTC. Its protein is CASSPDRVWYEQYF.

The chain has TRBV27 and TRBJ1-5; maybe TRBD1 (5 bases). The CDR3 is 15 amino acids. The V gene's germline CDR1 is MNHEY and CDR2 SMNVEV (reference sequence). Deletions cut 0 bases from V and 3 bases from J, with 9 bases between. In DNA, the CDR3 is TGTGCCAGCAGTTTATCGGGACCTCACAATCAGCCCCAGCATTTT. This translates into CASSLSGPHNQPQHF.

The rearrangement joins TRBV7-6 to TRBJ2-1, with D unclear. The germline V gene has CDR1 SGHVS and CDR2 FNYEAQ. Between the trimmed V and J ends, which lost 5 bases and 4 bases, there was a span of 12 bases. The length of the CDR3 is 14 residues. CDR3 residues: CASSPMAGYNEQFF. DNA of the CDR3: TGTGCCAGCAGCCCCATGGCAGGATACAATGAGCAGTTCTTC.

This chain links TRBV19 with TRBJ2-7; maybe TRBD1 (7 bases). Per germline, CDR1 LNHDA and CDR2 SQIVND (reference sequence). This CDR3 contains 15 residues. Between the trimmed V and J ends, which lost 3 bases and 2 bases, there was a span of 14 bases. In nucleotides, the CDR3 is TGTGCCAGTAGTATGCGACAGGGAGGCCCCTACGAGCAGTACTTC. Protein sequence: CASSMRQGGPYEQYF.

CDR3 in DNA: TGTGCCAGCAGTGATAGCGGGGTGCCATCCTACGAGCAGTACTTC. Amino acids: CASSDSGVPSYEQYF. The chain has TRBV2 and TRBJ2-7; 8 positions agree with TRBD2. The CDR3 covers 15 residues. After removal of 3 bases from V and 1 base from J, the junction contained 5 bases not matched to a gene. The germline V gene has CDR1 SNHLY and CDR2 FYNNEI.

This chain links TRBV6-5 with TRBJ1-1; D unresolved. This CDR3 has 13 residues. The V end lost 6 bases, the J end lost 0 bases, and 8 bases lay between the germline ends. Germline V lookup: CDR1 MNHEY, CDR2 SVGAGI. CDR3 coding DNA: TGTGCCAGCAGCCTCCAACTGAACACTGAAGCTTTCTTT. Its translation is CASSLQLNTEAFF.

CDR3: CASSGLGGRGTDTQYF. CDR3 DNA: TGTGCCAGCAGCGGACTGGGGGGCCGAGGCACAGATACGCAGTATTTT. J is TRBJ2-3 and V is TRBV9; TRBD1 or TRBD2 may be the D gene (6 bases each). Trimming removed 3 bases at V and 1 base at J, with 15 bases between. This CDR3 has 16 amino acids. CDR1 is SGDLS, CDR2 YYNGEE, per germline.

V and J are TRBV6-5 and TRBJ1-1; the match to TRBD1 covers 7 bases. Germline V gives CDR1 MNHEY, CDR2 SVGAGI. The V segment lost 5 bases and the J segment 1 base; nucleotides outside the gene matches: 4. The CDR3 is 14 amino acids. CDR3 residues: CASSTGTENTEAFF. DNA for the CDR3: TGTGCCAGCAGTACTGGGACAGAGAACACTGAAGCTTTCTTT.

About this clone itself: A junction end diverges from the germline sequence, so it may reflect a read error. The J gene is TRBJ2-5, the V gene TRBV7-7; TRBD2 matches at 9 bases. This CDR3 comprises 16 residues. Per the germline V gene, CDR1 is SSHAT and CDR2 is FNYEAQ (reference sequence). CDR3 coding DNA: TGTGCTAGCAGCTTACTTGGTAGCGGGGGTAGGGAGACCCAGTACTTC. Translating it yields CASSLLGSGGRETQYF.

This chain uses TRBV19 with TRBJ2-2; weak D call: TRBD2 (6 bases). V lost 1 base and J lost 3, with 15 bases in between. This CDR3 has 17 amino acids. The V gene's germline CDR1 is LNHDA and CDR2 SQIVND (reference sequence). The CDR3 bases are TGTGCCAGTAGTATAGTGGTTTCCGGGGGATACACCGGGGAGCTGTTTTTT. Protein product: CASSIVVSGGYTGELFF.

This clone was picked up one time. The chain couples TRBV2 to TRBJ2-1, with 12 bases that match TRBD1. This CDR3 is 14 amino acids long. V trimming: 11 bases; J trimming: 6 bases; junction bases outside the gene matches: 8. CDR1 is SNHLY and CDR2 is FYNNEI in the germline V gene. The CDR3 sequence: CAGKGQGALNEQFF. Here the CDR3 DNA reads TGTGCCGGCAAGGGACAGGGGGCACTCAATGAGCAGTTCTTC.

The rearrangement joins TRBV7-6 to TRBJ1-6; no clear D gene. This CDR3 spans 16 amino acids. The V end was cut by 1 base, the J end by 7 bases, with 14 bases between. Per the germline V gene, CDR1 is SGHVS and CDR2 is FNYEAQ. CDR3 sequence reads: CASSLGPGTQNSPLHF. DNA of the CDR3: TGTGCCAGCAGCTTAGGCCCCGGAACTCAGAATTCACCCCTCCACTTT.

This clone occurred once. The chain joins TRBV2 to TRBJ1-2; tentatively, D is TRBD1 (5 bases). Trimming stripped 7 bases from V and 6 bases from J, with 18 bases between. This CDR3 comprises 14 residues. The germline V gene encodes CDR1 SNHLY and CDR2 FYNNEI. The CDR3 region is CASNMRTREDGYTF. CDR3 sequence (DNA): TGTGCCAGCAATATGAGGACAAGAGAAGATGGCTACACCTTC. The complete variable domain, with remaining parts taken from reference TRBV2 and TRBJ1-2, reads EPEVTQTPSHQVTQMGQEVILRCVPISNHLYFYWYRQILGQKVEFLVSFYNNEISEKSEIFDDQFSVERPDGSNFTLKIRSTKLEDSAMYFCASNMRTREDGYTFGSGTRLTVV.

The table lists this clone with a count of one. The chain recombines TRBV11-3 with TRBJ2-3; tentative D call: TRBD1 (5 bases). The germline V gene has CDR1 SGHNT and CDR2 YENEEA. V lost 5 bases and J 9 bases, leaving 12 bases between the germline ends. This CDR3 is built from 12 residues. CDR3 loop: CASSPTGDTQYF. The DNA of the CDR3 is TGTGCCAGCAGCCCAACAGGTGACACGCAGTATTTT. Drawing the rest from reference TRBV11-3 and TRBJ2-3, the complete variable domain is EAGVVQSPRYKIIEKKQPVAFWCNPISGHNTLYWYLQNLGQGPELLIRYENEEAVDDSQLPKDRFSAERLKGVDSTLKIQPAELGDSAVYLCASSPTGDTQYFGPGTRLTVL.